These 2 T cell receptor beta chains were sequenced from one sample in a study of OX40 agonist ivuxolimab in advanced cancers. Library preparation used the immunoSEQ multiplex PCR assay. In TCRdb, the immuneACCESS table is reduced to in-frame sequences with V and J assigned. These tables do not hold every clone; where another copy was compared, an unresolved V gene accounts for under half, and the others remain unexplained. The sample has some 100,000 clones on record, more than 75% of them singletons. Around 1.8% of the sample is taken by the ten largest. The sequences come from CD4+ or CD8+ T cells sorted from blood, collected in a trial of the OX40 agonist ivuxolimab. The receptors come from an adult with an advanced solid tumor such as melanoma, head and neck, liver or kidney cancer.

The V gene is TRBV7-2, the J gene TRBJ2-7, with 7 bases fitting TRBD1. Per germline, CDR1 SGHTA and CDR2 FQGNSA. This CDR3 spans 14 amino acids. The V segment lost 7 bases and the J segment 2 bases; nucleotides outside the gene matches: 8. The CDR3 region is CASTTGTGTYEQYF. CDR3 sequence (DNA): TGTGCCAGCACGACAGGGACCGGGACCTACGAGCAGTACTTC.

The V and J genes are TRBV7-9 and TRBJ2-7; D possibly corresponds to TRBD1 (6 bases). Between the trimmed V and J ends, which lost 5 bases and 5 bases, there was a span of 19 bases. The CDR3 extends over 15 amino acids. CDR1 is SEHNR and CDR2 is FQNEAQ in the germline V gene (reference sequence). CDR3 in DNA: TGTGCCAGCAGCCCCAAGGGTCAGGGGTTTCACGAGCAGTACTTC. Amino acid sequence: CASSPKGQGFHEQYF.